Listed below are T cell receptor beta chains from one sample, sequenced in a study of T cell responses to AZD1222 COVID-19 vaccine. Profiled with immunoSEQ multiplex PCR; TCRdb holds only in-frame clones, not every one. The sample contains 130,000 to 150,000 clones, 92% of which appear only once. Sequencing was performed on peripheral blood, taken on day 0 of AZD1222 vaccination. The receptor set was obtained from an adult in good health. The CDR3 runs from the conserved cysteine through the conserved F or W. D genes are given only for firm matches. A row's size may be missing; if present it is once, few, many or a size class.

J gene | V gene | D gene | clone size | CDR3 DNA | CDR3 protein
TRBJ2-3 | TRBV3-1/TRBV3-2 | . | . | TGTGCCAGCAGCCAAGGAACGGGTACCAGCACAGATACGCAGTATTTT | CASSQGTGTSTDTQYF
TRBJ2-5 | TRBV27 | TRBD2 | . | TGTGCCAGCAGTTTAATCGGCGGGAGCGAGACCCAGTACTTC | CASSLIGGSETQYF
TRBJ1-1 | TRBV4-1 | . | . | TGCGCCAGCAGCCAAGGAAAGAACACTGAAGCTTTCTTT | CASSQGKNTEAFF
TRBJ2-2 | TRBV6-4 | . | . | TGTGCCAGGGCATGGACCGGGACACCGAACGATTATGATATCACCGGGGAGCTGTTTTTT | CARAWTGTPNDYDITGELFF
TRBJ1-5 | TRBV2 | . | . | TGTGCCAGCAGTGCCGACGGACTCTATCAGCCCCAGCATTTT | CASSADGLYQPQHF
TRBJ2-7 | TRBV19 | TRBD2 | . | TGTGCCAGTAGTTTCAGACTAGCGGCGACCTACGAGCAGTACTTC | CASSFRLAATYEQYF
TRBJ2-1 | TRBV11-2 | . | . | TGTGCCAGCAGCTCTGTCGTTGGATTCTATGAGCAGTTCTTC | CASSSVVGFYEQFF
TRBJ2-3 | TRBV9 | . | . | TGTGCCAGCAGCGTAGGGGGTGTGGTCGGAGATACGCAGTATTTT | CASSVGGVVGDTQYF
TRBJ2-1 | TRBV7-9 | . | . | TGTGCCAGCAGCTTACTCGGTACCAATGAGCAGTTCTTC | CASSLLGTNEQFF
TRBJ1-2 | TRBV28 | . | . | TGTGCCAGCAGTCCCGGACCTAACTATGGCTACACCTTC | CASSPGPNYGYTF
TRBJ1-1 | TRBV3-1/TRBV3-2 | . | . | TGTGCCAGCAGCCAAGTTCTGGACGCTGAAGCTTTCTTT | CASSQVLDAEAFF
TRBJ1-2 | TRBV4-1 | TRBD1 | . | TGCGCCAGCAGCCGGACAGGGGGCGATTATGGCTACACCTTC | CASSRTGGDYGYTF
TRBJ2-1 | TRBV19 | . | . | TGTGCCAGTAGAACCGATCTGGGGTATGAGCAGTTCTTC | CASRTDLGYEQFF
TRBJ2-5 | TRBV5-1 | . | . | TGCGCCAGCAGCCCAGACCGGCGGGAGACCCAGTACTTC | CASSPDRRETQYF
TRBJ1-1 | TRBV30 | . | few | TGTGCCTGGAGTGTAGGGAACACTGAAGCTTTCTTT | CAWSVGNTEAFF
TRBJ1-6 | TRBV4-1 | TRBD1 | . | TGCGCCAGCAGCCCTTGGGGACAGGGAGATTCACCCCTCCACTTT | CASSPWGQGDSPLHF
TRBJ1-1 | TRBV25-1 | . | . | TGTGCCAGCAGTGGGCGAAGCAGGGCGTACACTGAAGCTTTCTTT | CASSGRSRAYTEAFF